A selection of T cell receptor beta chains follows, all from one sample in a study of T cell responses to AZD1222 COVID-19 vaccine. Method: immunoSEQ multiplex PCR; TCRdb's copy keeps in-frame clones and lacks some. The sample carries about 120,000 clones, 89% recorded once. Sequenced here: peripheral blood, sampled on day 0 of AZD1222 vaccination. The receptors were sampled from an adult in good health. The CDR3 runs from the conserved cysteine through the conserved F or W. The D gene is left open where the match is weak.

d_gene,j_gene,len,v_gene,CDR3nt,CDR3aa
-,TRBJ1-3,17,TRBV4-1,TGCGCCAGCAGCCAATTTCAACTGGGACTTTCTGGAAACACCATATATTTT,CASSQFQLGLSGNTIYF
-,TRBJ2-6,18,TRBV5-8,TGTGCCAGCACCTTATGGGGTAGCGCTGACTCTGGGGCCAACGTCCTGACTTTC,CASTLWGSADSGANVLTF
TRBD1,TRBJ1-6,19,TRBV4-2,TGTGCCAGCAGCCAAGATAGGGGACAGGGAAGCTCCTATAATTCACCCCTCCACTTT,CASSQDRGQGSSYNSPLHF
-,TRBJ1-2,12,TRBV2,TGTGCCAGCAGTGAGGGGGCGCGACGCTACACCTTC,CASSEGARRYTF
-,TRBJ2-7,15,TRBV10-2,TGCGCCAGCAGTGACGGAGGTTTTGGAGGATACGAGCAGTACTTC,CASSDGGFGGYEQYF
-,TRBJ1-4,12,TRBV6-5,TGTGCCAGCAGCGACCGGGCTGAAAAACTGTTTTTT,CASSDRAEKLFF
-,TRBJ1-2,14,TRBV7-8,TGTGCCAGCAGCTTAGTAGCAGGGTCAGGTGGCTACACCTTC,CASSLVAGSGGYTF
-,TRBJ1-6,15,TRBV7-3,TGTGCCAGCAGCCTCCTCCAGGCACCGACTTCACCCCTCCACTTT,CASSLLQAPTSPLHF
-,TRBJ1-1,12,TRBV29-1,TGCAGCGTTGTCCGCAGGGGTGTGGAAGCTTTCTTT,CSVVRRGVEAFF
-,TRBJ1-2,15,TRBV28,TGTGCCAGCATAACGGGGGGGGCTGACAACTATGGCTACACCTTC,CASITGGADNYGYTF
-,TRBJ2-7,12,TRBV30,TGTGCCTGGAGTGTCGCACCCTACGAGCAGTACTTC,CAWSVAPYEQYF
TRBD2,TRBJ2-1,16,TRBV7-9,TGTGCCAGCAGCTTAGCGACTAGCGGGGCTTACAATGAGCAGTTCTTC,CASSLATSGAYNEQFF
TRBD2,TRBJ2-1,15,TRBV9,TGTGCCAGCAGCGTAGGCCTAGCGGGGGACAATGAGCAGTTCTTC,CASSVGLAGDNEQFF